This passage covers 7 T cell receptor beta chains from one sample sequenced in a study of Graves' ophthalmopathy and Graves' hyperthyroidism. TCR beta CDR3 regions were amplified from RNA transcripts. RT-PCR was first run with HTBI primers, then multiplex PCR in a second round. TCRdb re-called the multiplex PCR reads with MiXCR, one entry per CDR3 protein. This table has about 480,000 distinct CDR3 sequences, approximately 14% appearing once. The source material was blood. The receptors were sampled from a woman in her 30s with Graves' ophthalmopathy.

The chain is built from TRBV5-1 and TRBJ2-5, with D perhaps matching TRBD1 (6 bases). Germline V CDR1 and CDR2: SGHRS, YFSETQ. The CDR3 totals 14 residues. V lost 4 bases, J lost 2 bases, and 12 bases lay in between. Here the CDR3 reads CASSIGQRQETQYF. DNA of the CDR3: TGCGCCAGCAGCATTGGACAGAGGCAAGAGACCCAGTACTTC.

This clonotype was recorded many times. The rearrangement uses TRBV6-1 and TRBJ1-6, with 9 bases fitting TRBD1. Trimming cost V 10 bases and J 5 bases; bases outside gene matches: 12. This CDR3 contains 16 residues. Germline-derived CDR1 and CDR2 are MNHNS and SASEGT. Here the CDR3 reads CAISGPGTGNNSPLHF. CDR3 bases: TGTGCCATCTCCGGACCCGGGACAGGGAATAATTCACCCCTCCACTTT.

This clonotype was seen only a few times. The chain joins TRBV11-2 to TRBJ2-5; D is possibly TRBD2 (6 bases). The V end was cut by 0 bases, the J end by 1 base, with 9 bases between. The V gene's germline CDR1 is SGHAT and CDR2 FQNNGV. The CDR3 has 15 amino acids. CDR3 sequence: CASSLDGTGQETQYF. The CDR3, as DNA: TGTGCCAGCAGCTTAGATGGGACTGGCCAAGAGACCCAGTACTTC.

The rearrangement uses TRBV30 and TRBJ1-6; 11 bases line up with TRBD1. CDR1 and CDR2 (germline): GTSNPN, SVGIG (reference sequence). V lost 5 bases and J lost 5; bases outside the gene matches: 11. This CDR3 is 17 amino acids long. The CDR3 is CAWARTGGPANNSPLHF. DNA for the CDR3: TGTGCCTGGGCCCGGACAGGGGGCCCCGCCAATAATTCACCCCTCCACTTT.

This clonotype was recorded a few times. The chain links TRBV30 to TRBJ2-7; 10 bases are shared with TRBD1. Per the germline V gene, CDR1 is GTSNPN and CDR2 is SVGIG (reference sequence). There are 14 residues in the CDR3. Trimming took 1 base from V and 2 from J; bases not matched to a gene: 2. CDR3 region: CAWSAGTGAYEQYF. CDR3 bases: TGTGCCTGGAGTGCCGGGACAGGGGCCTACGAGCAGTACTTC.

The CDR3 loop is CASSGTGVTPLAKNIQYF. The CDR3 DNA is TGTGCCAGCAGTGGGACAGGGGTTACTCCCCTAGCCAAAAACATTCAGTACTTC. The chain joins TRBV12-3 or TRBV12-4 to TRBJ2-4, with 10 bases lining up with TRBD1. The CDR3 is made up of 18 amino acids. With V trimmed by 5 bases and J by 0 bases, 10 bases remained unmatched.

This clonotype was found many times. The CDR3 is CSALRSGSGAGELFF. The CDR3 DNA reads TGCAGTGCTTTGAGGAGCGGGAGCGGAGCCGGGGAGCTGTTTTTT. This rearrangement joins TRBV20-1 to TRBJ2-2, with TRBD2 matching over 8 bases. The J segment lost 6 bases and the V segment lost 5 bases, leaving 11 bases of the junction unmatched. The CDR3 covers 15 residues. Germline CDR1 reads DFQATT; CDR2 reads SNEGSKA (reference sequence).